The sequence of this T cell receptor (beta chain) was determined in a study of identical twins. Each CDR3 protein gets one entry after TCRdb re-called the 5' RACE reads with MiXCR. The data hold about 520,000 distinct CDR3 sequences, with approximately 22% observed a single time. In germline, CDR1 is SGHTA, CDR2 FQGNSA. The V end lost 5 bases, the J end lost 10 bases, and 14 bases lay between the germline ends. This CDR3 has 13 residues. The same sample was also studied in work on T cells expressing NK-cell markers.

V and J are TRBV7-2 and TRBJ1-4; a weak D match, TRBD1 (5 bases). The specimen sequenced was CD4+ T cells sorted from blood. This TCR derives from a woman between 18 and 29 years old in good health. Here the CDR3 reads CASSRNNGGKLFF. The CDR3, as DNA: TGTGCCAGCAGCCGAAATAACGGGGGAAAACTGTTTTTT.